The TCR beta chain under discussion was sequenced for a study of low-dose radiotherapy and immunotherapy resistance in tumors. Study summary: The study gave Cohort 2 1 Gy per fraction every two weeks, totaling 13 Gy over 26 weeks. Patients took 300 mg oral aspirin daily for four cycles from cycle 1 day 1.

The germline V gene encodes CDR1 SGHAT and CDR2 FQNNGV. Deletions cut 3 bases from V and 3 bases from J, with 9 bases between. The CDR3 is 14 amino acids. This clonotype was counted ten times or more. First-strand cDNA used TRAV- and TRBV-specific primers, covering alpha and beta chains. Amplification of TCRs used a constant-region primer and V-primer adapter for around 18 PCR cycles. MiXCR, run by TCRdb on the reads, gives a single entry per CDR3 protein. The table includes roughly 54,000 distinct CDR3 sequences, under 30% detected once. Specified time point: before trial treatment. Donors were treated with nivolumab, ipilimumab, aspirin, and low-dose cyclophosphamide and radiotherapy.

The TCR sequence derives from a male donor with prostate cancer. The chain is built from TRBV11-2 and TRBJ2-4; possibly TRBD1 for D (5 bases). The sequencing here drew on PBMCs, taken before treatment. The CDR3 sequence: CASSFQGGKNIQYF. The CDR3 DNA reads TGTGCCAGCAGCTTTCAGGGTGGCAAAAACATTCAGTACTTC.